This TCR beta chain was found in a study of identical twins. Germline loops: CDR1 MNHNY, CDR2 SVGAGI (reference sequence). Trimming removed 6 bases at V and 8 bases at J, with 7 bases between. The CDR3 spans 10 residues. One entry per CDR3 protein results from TCRdb running MiXCR on the 5' RACE reads. This table has 520,000 or so distinct CDR3 sequences, around 20% appearing once. The same sample was also used in a study of T cells expressing NK-cell markers. That publication notes: The dominant NKG2C+ clonotypes represented 1.0-7.0% of CD8+ T cells in several donors.

Material for sequencing was CD4+ T cells sorted from blood. The chain is built from TRBV6-6 and TRBJ1-1, with D unresolved. The clonotype was recovered from a woman under 30 in good health. The CDR3 here is CASRGLEAFF. The CDR3 region has the DNA TGTGCCAGCAGAGGGCTCGAAGCTTTCTTT.